This passage covers 10 T cell receptor beta chains from one sample sequenced in a study of Graves' ophthalmopathy and Graves' hyperthyroidism. From RNA, the CDR3 regions of TCR beta chains were amplified and sequenced. First-round RT-PCR with HTBI primers preceded a second-round multiplex PCR. TCRdb called the multiplex PCR reads again in MiXCR, with one record for every CDR3 protein. The repertoire holds hundreds of thousands of distinct CDR3 sequences, around 40% seen once, with approximately 43% in the top ten. Sequences were obtained from peripheral blood. Receptors originate from an adult man with Graves' ophthalmopathy.

As for this clonotype: Given a much more abundant clone one base away, this may be a read error. The chain carries TRBV12-3 or TRBV12-4 and TRBJ1-1; D call uncertain. CDR3 size: 12 residues. The CDR3 loop is CACSWEGTEAFF. The CDR3 coding sequence is TGTGCCTGCAGTTGGGAAGGCACTGAAGCTTTCTTT.

This clonotype was seen ten or more times. J is TRBJ1-5 and V is TRBV7-2; D gene uncertain. The CDR3 sequence is 14 residues long. CDR1 and CDR2 from the germline V gene are SGHTA and FQGNSA. The V end lost 5 bases, the J end lost 2 bases, and 10 bases lay between the germline ends. For the CDR3, the DNA is TGTGCCAGCAGCCCCCGAAGGGGCAATCAGCCCCAGCATTTT. Protein sequence: CASSPRRGNQPQHF.

This clonotype was found a few times. The chain links TRBV14 to TRBJ1-1, with a tentative D call TRBD1 (5 bases). Trimming took 5 bases from V and 5 from J, leaving 15 bases between them. The CDR3 totals 14 residues. CDR1 SGHDN and CDR2 FVKESK come from the germline V gene. CDR3 amino acids: CASSWGGLGTEAFF. CDR3 nucleotide sequence: TGTGCCAGCAGCTGGGGGGGTCTTGGAACTGAAGCTTTCTTT.

V and J are TRBV2 and TRBJ1-3, with 11 bases matching TRBD1. V was pared by 8 bases and J by 8 bases, with 14 bases of the junction left unmatched. This CDR3 has 16 residues. Germline V gene data show CDR1 as SNHLY and CDR2 as FYNNEI. The DNA of the CDR3 is TGTGCCAGCTCGTGGACAGGGGGCAACTATGGCTACACCATATATTTT. Protein sequence: CASSWTGGNYGYTIYF.

As to this clonotype: At one end the junction does not follow the germline gene, possibly because of a read error. The chain is built from TRBV4-3 and TRBJ2-7; D perhaps matches TRBD2 (6 bases). The V gene's germline CDR1 is LGHNA and CDR2 YSLEER. This CDR3 contains 14 residues. CDR3 nucleotides: TGCGCCAGCAGCCAGGTAGGGAGGAACTACGAGCAGTGCTTC. Translated, it gives CASSQVGRNYEQCF.

In its sample, this clonotype was seen a few times. The junction departs from the called germline gene at one end, perhaps through a read error. The V gene is TRBV24-1, the J gene TRBJ1-5; D is undetermined. The CDR3 has 14 amino acids. Per germline, CDR1 KGHDR and CDR2 SFDVKD. Written as DNA, the CDR3 is TGTGCCAGCAGTGATAGTGCCGGGGATCAGCCCCAGCATTTT. Its translation: CASSDSAGDQPQHF.

The chain recombines TRBV20-1 with TRBJ2-5, with TRBD2 as a possible D gene (5 bases). V was cut by 5 bases and J by 1 base, with 14 bases left in between. The CDR3 spans 14 residues. Germline CDR1 DFQATT, CDR2 SNEGSKA (reference sequence). The CDR3 DNA reads as TGCAGTGCTCTCGAAGCGGTTCTCCAAGAGACCCAGTACTTC. Its translation is CSALEAVLQETQYF.

This clonotype was picked up a small number of times. The chain has TRBV29-1 and TRBJ1-1; TRBD1 matches at 7 bases. The germline V gene has CDR1 SQVTM and CDR2 ANQGSEA. This CDR3 region has 14 residues. The CDR3: CSAPPPGTVTEAFF. The CDR3 region has the DNA TGCAGTGCCCCACCTCCCGGGACAGTCACTGAAGCTTTCTTT.

In the case of this clonotype: At one end, the junction sequence differs from germline, possibly due to a read error. The rearrangement joins TRBV10-3 to TRBJ1-2, with 7 bases that match TRBD1. The CDR3 totals 14 residues. The germline CDR1 and CDR2 sequences are ENHRY and SYGVKD. CDR3 sequence: CASSSTPTGNGYTF. CDR3 sequence (DNA): TGTGCCAGCAGTTCAACCCCGACAGGGAATGGCTACACCTTC.

This chain connects TRBV6-2 or TRBV6-3 to TRBJ2-7; D unclear. The length of the CDR3 is 13 residues. V lost 5 bases and J 3 bases, leaving 11 bases between the germline ends. Germline V gives CDR1 MNHEY, CDR2 SVGEGT. DNA for the CDR3: TGTGCCAGCAGTGTAGTCCGGAACTACGAGCAGTACTTC. Translated: CASSVVRNYEQYF.